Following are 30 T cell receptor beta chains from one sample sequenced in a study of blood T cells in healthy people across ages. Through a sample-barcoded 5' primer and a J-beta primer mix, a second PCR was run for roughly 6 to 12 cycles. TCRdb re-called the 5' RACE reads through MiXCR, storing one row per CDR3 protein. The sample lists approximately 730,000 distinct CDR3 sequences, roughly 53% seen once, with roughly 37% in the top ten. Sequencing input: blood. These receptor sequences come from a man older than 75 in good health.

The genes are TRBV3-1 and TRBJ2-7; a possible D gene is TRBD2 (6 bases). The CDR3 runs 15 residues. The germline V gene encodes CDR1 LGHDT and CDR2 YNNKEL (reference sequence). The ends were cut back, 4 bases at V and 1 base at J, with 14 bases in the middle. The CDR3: CASSRVEGRSYEQYF. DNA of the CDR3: TGTGCCAGCAGCCGAGTGGAGGGGAGATCCTACGAGCAGTACTTC.

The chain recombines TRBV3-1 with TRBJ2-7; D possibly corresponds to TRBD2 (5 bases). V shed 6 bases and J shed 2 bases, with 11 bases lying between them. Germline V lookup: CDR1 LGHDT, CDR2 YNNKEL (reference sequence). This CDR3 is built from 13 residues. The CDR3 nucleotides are TGTGCCAGCAGTAACCGGGATACCTACGAGCAGTACTTC. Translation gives CASSNRDTYEQYF.

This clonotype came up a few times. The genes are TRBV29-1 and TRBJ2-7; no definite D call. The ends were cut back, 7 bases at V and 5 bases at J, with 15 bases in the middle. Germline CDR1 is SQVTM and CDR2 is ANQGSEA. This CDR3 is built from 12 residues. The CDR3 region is CSASVRVDEQYF. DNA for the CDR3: TGCAGCGCCTCCGTACGAGTCGACGAGCAGTACTTC.

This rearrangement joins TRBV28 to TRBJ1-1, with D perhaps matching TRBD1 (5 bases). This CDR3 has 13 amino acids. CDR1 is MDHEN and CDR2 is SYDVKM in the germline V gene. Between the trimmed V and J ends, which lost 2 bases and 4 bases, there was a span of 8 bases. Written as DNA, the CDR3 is TGTGCCAGCAGTTTAAGGGGCCTCACTGAAGCTTTCTTT. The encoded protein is CASSLRGLTEAFF.

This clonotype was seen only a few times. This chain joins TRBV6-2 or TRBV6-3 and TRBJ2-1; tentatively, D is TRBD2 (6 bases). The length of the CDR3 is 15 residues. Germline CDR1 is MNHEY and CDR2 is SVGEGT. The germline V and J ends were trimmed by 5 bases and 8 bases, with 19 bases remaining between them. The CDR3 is CASSHGDWVGDEQFF. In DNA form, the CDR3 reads TGTGCCAGCAGTCACGGGGACTGGGTCGGGGATGAGCAGTTCTTC.

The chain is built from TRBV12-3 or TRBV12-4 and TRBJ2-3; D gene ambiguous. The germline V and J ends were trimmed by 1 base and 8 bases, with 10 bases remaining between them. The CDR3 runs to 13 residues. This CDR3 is CASSLGTPTTQYF. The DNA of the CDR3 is TGTGCCAGCAGTTTAGGTACACCCACTACGCAGTATTTT.

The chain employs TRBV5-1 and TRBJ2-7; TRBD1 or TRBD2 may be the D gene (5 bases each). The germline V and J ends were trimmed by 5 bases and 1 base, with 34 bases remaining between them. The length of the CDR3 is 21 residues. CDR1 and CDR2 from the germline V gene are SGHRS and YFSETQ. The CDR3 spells CASSFSRPSRGGEFKSYEQYF. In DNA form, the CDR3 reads TGCGCCAGCAGTTTTTCAAGGCCCTCTCGTGGGGGAGAATTTAAGTCCTACGAGCAGTACTTC.

The CDR3 loop reads CASSLELAGSKNIQYF. The CDR3 DNA sequence: TGTGCCAGCAGCTTAGAACTAGCGGGGAGCAAAAACATTCAGTACTTC. The chain recombines TRBV11-2 with TRBJ2-4, with 10 bases matching TRBD2. Germline-derived CDR1 and CDR2 are SGHAT and FQNNGV. The CDR3 runs 16 residues. J gave up 3 bases and V 0 bases, and 2 bases lay outside the gene matches. The whole variable domain, remainder taken from reference TRBV11-2 and TRBJ2-4, is EAGVAQSPRYKIIEKRQSVAFWCNPISGHATLYWYQQILGQGPKLLIQFQNNGVVDDSQLPKDRFSAERLKGVDSTLKIQPAKLEDSAVYLCASSLELAGSKNIQYFGAGTRLSVL.

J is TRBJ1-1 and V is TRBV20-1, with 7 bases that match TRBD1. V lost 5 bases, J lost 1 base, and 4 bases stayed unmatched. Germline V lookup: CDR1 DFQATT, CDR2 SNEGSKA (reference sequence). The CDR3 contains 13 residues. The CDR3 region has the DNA TGCAGTGCTTGGGGACAGTCGAACACTGAAGCTTTCTTT. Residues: CSAWGQSNTEAFF.

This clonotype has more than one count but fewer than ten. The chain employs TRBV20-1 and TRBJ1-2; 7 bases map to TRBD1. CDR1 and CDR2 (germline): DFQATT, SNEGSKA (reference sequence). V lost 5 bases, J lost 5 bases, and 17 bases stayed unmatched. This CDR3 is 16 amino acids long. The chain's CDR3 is CSARSVGTGAGYGYTF. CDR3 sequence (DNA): TGCAGTGCTCGGTCGGTAGGAACAGGGGCCGGGTATGGCTACACCTTC.

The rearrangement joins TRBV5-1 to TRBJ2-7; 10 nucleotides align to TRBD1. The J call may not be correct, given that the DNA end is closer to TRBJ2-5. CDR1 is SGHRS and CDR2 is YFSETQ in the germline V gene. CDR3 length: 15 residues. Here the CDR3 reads CASRGQGQGQETQYF. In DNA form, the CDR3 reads TGCGCCAGCAGAGGCCAGGGACAGGGGCAAGAGACCCAGTACTTC.

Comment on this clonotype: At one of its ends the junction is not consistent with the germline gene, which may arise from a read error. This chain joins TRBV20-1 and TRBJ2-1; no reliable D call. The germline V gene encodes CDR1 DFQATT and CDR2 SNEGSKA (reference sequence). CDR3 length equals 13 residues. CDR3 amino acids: CSGRTATINEQFF. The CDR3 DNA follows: TGCAGTGGTAGAACTGCGACCATCAATGAGCAGTTCTTC.

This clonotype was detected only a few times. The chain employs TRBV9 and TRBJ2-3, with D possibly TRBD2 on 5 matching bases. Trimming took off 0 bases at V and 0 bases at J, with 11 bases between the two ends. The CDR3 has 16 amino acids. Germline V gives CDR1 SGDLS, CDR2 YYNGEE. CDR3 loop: CASSVVSGTSTDTQYF. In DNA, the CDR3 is TGTGCCAGCAGCGTAGTAAGCGGAACGAGCACAGATACGCAGTATTTT.

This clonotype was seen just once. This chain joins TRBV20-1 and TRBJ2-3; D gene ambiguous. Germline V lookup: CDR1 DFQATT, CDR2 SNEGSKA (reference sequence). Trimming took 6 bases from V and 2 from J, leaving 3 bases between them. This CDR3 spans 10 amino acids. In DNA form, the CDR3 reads TGCAGTGCCATCACAGATACGCAGTATTTT. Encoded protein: CSAITDTQYF.

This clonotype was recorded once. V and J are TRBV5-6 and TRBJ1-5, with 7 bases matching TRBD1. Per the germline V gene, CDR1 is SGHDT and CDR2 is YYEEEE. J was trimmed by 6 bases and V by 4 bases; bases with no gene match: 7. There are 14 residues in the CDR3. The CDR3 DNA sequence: TGTGCCAGCAGCCACGGACAGGCTACTCAGCCCCAGCATTTT. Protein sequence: CASSHGQATQPQHF.

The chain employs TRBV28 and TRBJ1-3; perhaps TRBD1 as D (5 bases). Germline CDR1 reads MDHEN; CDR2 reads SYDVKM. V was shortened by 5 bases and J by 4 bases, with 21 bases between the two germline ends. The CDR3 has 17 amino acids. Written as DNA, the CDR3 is TGTGCCAGCAGTGCCACGGGACCTACGGTCTCCGGAAACACCATATATTTT. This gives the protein CASSATGPTVSGNTIYF. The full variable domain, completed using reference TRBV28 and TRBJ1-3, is DVKVTQSSRYLVKRTGEKVFLECVQDMDHENMFWYRQDPGLGLRLIYFSYDVKMKEKGDIPEGYSVSREKKERFSLILESASTNQTSMYLCASSATGPTVSGNTIYFGEGSWLTVV.

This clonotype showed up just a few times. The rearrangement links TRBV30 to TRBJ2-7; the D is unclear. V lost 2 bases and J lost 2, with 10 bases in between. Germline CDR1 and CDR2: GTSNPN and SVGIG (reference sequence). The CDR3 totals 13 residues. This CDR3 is CAWSIVPPYEQYF. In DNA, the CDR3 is TGTGCCTGGAGTATAGTTCCACCCTACGAGCAGTACTTC.

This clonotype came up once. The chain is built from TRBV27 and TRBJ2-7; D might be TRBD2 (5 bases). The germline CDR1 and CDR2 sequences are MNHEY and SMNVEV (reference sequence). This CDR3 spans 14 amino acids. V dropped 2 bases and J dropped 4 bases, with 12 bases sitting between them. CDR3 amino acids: CASSLAAGWYEQYF. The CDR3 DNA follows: TGTGCCAGCAGTTTAGCGGCGGGTTGGTACGAGCAGTACTTC.

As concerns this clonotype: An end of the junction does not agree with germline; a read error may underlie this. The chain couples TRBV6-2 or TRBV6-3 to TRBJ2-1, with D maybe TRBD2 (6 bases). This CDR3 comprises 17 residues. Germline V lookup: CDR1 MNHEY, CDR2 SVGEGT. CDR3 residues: CASSYWGGTSSHNEQFF. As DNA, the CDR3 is TGTGCCAGCAGTTACTGGGGCGGGACCTCCTCCCACAATGAGCAGTTCTTC.

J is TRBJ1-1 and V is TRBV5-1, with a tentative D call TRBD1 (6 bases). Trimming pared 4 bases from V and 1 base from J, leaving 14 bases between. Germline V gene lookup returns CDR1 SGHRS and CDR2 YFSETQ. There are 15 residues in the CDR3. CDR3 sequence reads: CASSGYGQSNTEAFF. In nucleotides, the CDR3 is TGCGCCAGCAGCGGGTACGGACAGTCGAACACTGAAGCTTTCTTT. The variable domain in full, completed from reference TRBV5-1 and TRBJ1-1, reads KAGVTQTPRYLIKTRGQQVTLSCSPISGHRSVSWYQQTPGQGLQFLFEYFSETQRNKGNFPGRFSGRQFSNSRSEMNVSTLELGDSALYLCASSGYGQSNTEAFFGQGTRLTVV.

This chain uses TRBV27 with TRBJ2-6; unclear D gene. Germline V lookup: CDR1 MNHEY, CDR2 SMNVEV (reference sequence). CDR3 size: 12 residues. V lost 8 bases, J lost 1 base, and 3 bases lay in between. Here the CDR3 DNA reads TGTGCCAGCTTATCTGGGGCCAACGTCCTGACTTTC. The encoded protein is CASLSGANVLTF. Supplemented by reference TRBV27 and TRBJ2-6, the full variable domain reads EAQVTQNPRYLITVTGKKLTVTCSQNMNHEYMSWYRQDPGLGLRQIYYSMNVEVTDKGDVPEGYKVSRKEKRNFPLILESPSPNQTSLYFCASLSGANVLTFGAGSRLTVL.

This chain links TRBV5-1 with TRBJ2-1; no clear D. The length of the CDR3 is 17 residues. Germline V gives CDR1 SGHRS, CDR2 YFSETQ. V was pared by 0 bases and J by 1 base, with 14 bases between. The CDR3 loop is CASSLGDSYRSYNEQFF. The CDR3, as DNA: TGCGCCAGCAGCTTGGGGGATAGTTATAGATCCTACAATGAGCAGTTCTTC.

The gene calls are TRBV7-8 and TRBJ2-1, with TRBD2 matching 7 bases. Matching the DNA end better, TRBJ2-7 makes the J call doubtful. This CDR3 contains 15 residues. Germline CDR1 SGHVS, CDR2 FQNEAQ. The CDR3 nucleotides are TGTGCCAGCAGCTTATCAGCGGGAAACCCCTACGAGCAGTACTTC. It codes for CASSLSAGNPYEQYF.

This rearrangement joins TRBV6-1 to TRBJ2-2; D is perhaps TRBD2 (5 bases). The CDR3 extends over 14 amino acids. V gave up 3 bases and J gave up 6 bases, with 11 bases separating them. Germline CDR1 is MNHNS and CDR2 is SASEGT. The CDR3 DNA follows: TGTGCCAGCAGTGAGCAGCCTAGCTCCGGGGAGCTGTTTTTT. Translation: CASSEQPSSGELFF.

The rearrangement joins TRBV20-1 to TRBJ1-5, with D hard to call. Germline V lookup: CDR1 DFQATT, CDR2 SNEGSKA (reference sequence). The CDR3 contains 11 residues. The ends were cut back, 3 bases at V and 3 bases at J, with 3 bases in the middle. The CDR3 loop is CSASPNQPQHF. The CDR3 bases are TGCAGTGCTAGCCCCAATCAGCCCCAGCATTTT.

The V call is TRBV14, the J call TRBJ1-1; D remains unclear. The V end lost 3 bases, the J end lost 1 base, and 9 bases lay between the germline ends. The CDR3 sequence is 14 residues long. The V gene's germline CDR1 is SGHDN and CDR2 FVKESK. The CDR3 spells CASSHLGRNTEAFF. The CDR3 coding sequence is TGTGCCAGCAGCCATCTGGGCCGGAACACTGAAGCTTTCTTT.

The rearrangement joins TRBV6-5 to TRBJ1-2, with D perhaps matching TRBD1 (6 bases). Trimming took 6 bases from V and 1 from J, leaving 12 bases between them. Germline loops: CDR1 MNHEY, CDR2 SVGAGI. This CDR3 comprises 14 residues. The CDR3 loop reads CASSMDRFNYGYTF. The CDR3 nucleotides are TGTGCCAGCAGCATGGACAGATTTAACTATGGCTACACCTTC.

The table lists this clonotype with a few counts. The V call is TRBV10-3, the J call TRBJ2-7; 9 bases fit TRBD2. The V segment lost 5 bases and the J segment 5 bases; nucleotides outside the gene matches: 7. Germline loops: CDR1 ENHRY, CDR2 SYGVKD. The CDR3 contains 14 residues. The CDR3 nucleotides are TGTGCCATCAGTTTTCTAGCGGGAAGGCACGAGCAGTACTTC. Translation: CAISFLAGRHEQYF.

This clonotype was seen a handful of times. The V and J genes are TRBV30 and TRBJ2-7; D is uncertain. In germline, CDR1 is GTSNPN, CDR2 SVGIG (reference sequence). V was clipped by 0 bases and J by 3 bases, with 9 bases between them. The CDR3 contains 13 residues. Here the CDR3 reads CAWSVGEGYEQYF. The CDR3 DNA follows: TGTGCCTGGAGTGTTGGAGAAGGCTACGAGCAGTACTTC.

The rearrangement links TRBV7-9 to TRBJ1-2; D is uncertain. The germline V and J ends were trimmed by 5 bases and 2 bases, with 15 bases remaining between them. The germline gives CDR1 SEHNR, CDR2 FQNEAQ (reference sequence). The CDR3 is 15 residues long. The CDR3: CASSPVARRNYGYTF. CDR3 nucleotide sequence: TGTGCCAGCAGCCCCGTGGCCAGACGGAACTATGGCTACACCTTC. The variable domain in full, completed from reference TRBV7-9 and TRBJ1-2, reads DTGVSQNPRHKITKRGQNVTFRCDPISEHNRLYWYRQTLGQGPEFLTYFQNEAQLEKSRLLSDRFSAERPKGSFSTLEIQRTEQGDSAMYLCASSPVARRNYGYTFGSGTRLTVV.